Listed below are T cell receptor beta chains from one sample, sequenced in a study of shared clonotypes between healthy human individuals. Data came from immunoSEQ multiplex PCR; TCRdb stores just in-frame clones and leaves some out. The sample consists of 1,400,000 or so clones, roughly 98.5% of them appearing once. Sequencing was performed on naive CD4+ T cells sorted from blood. The receptor source for this set is a man under 40 in good health. Both conserved end residues are part of each CDR3. The D gene is left open where the match is weak. Expanded clones are given a class, and other clones once, few, many or no size at all.

V gene	J gene	clone size	D gene	CDR3 DNA	CDR3 protein
TRBV18	TRBJ2-1	-	-	TGTGCCAGCTCACCGGGAGTATCCGAGCAGTTCTTC	CASSPGVSEQFF
TRBV5-1	TRBJ2-5	once	TRBD2	TGCGCCAGCAGCTTGACGACTAGCGGGAGTCGGGAGACCCAGTACTTC	CASSLTTSGSRETQYF
TRBV16	TRBJ2-7	-	-	TGTGCCAGCAGCCAATCTGGCAGGGGGGCGTCCTACGAGCAGTACTTC	CASSQSGRGASYEQYF
TRBV4-2	TRBJ1-2	-	-	TGTGCCAGCAGCCAAGGAGGAGGGGTCGGCTACACCTTC	CASSQGGGVGYTF
TRBV7-6	TRBJ2-3	-	-	TGTGCCAGCAGCCCCGGTACTTCCCATACGCAGTATTTT	CASSPGTSHTQYF
TRBV5-1	TRBJ2-7	-	-	TGCGCCAGCAGCTTGGTATCGGCTAGCGAATCCTACGAGCAGTACTTC	CASSLVSASESYEQYF
TRBV6-5	TRBJ2-7	-	TRBD1	TGTGCCAGCAGTTACTCGAGGGACAGAGCCTACGAGCAGTACTTC	CASSYSRDRAYEQYF
TRBV7-2	TRBJ2-7	-	-	TGTGCCAGCAGCCAGACTAGCTACGAGCAGTACTTC	CASSQTSYEQYF
TRBV5-1	TRBJ1-2	once	-	TGCGCCAGCAGCTTGGACAGGTCGTATGGCTACACCTTC	CASSLDRSYGYTF
TRBV5-4	TRBJ1-1	once	-	TGTGCCAGCAGCTTGGATCCCCAGAACACTGAAGCTTTCTTT	CASSLDPQNTEAFF
TRBV18	TRBJ1-2	few	-	TGTGCCAGCTCGGCCATGCCCAGCTCCTATGGCTACACCTTC	CASSAMPSSYGYTF
TRBV7-2	TRBJ2-1	-	TRBD2	TGTGCCAGCAGCTTAGCGGGACTAGCGGTATACAATGAGCAGTTCTTC	CASSLAGLAVYNEQFF
TRBV7-8	TRBJ2-7	-	TRBD1	TGTGCCAGCAGCCTGACAGGGGCCTCCTACGAGCAGTACTTC	CASSLTGASYEQYF
TRBV7-2	TRBJ2-4	-	-	TGTGCCAGCAGCTTAGCGGGGTCCAAAAACATTCAGTACTTC	CASSLAGSKNIQYF
TRBV7-2	TRBJ2-7	once	TRBD2	TGTGCCAGCAGCTTACTAGCGGGGTACTCCTACGAGCAGTACTTC	CASSLLAGYSYEQYF
TRBV6-6	TRBJ1-1	-	-	TGTGCCAGCAGGTTTAGGGGGAACACTGAAGCTTTCTTT	CASRFRGNTEAFF
TRBV10-2	TRBJ2-5	-	-	TGCGCCAGCAGTGAGTCCGGGGCCGGGACCCAGTACTTC	CASSESGAGTQYF
TRBV28	TRBJ1-2	-	-	TGTGCCAGCATCCCGTGGGAGGGTGCTGGCTACACCTTC	CASIPWEGAGYTF
TRBV10-3	TRBJ1-5	-	-	TGTGCCATCAGTGAGCGGGGAGGGCTCAATCAGCCCCAGCATTTT	CAISERGGLNQPQHF
TRBV11-1	TRBJ2-7	-	TRBD1	TGTGCCAGCAGCCTAAGGGACAGCTCCTACGAGCAGTACTTC	CASSLRDSSYEQYF
TRBV7-9	TRBJ2-5	-	TRBD1	TGTGCCAGCAGCCCCTCCCCCGGACAGGGAGGAGAGACCCAGTACTTC	CASSPSPGQGGETQYF
TRBV20-1	TRBJ2-7	-	-	TGCAGTGCTAGAAGCTCCGAGCAGTACTTC	CSARSSEQYF
TRBV10-1	TRBJ2-2	-	-	TGCGCCAGCCGGGTCGGGGGCACCGGGGAGCTGTTTTTT	CASRVGGTGELFF
TRBV28	TRBJ2-7	-	-	TGTGCCAGCAGTTTATTCCCCTACGAGCAGTACTTC	CASSLFPYEQYF
TRBV19	TRBJ1-1	-	-	TGTGCCAGTAGTATAGGTGGGAGTGAAGCTTTCTTT	CASSIGGSEAFF
TRBV11-2	TRBJ1-5	-	TRBD1	TGTGCCAGCAGCCGTGACAGGGGAGGTCAGCCCCAGCATTTT	CASSRDRGGQPQHF
TRBV11-2	TRBJ2-5	-	-	TGTGCCAGCAGCTCGTCACAAGAGACCCAGTACTTC	CASSSSQETQYF
TRBV6-6	TRBJ2-1	-	-	TGTGCCAGCAGTTCCAGGGCCGGCTACAATGAGCAGTTCTTC	CASSSRAGYNEQFF
TRBV7-8	TRBJ1-1	once	-	TGTGCCAGCAGCTTAGTGGGGGGGGCGAGGGTTGACACTGAAGCTTTCTTT	CASSLVGGARVDTEAFF
TRBV5-8	TRBJ1-1	-	-	TGTGCCAGCAGGAGGGTGACTCATGAAGCTTTCTTT	CASRRVTHEAFF
TRBV19	TRBJ2-5	-	-	TGTGCCAGTAGTATAAGTCCAGAGACCCAGTACTTC	CASSISPETQYF
TRBV25-1	TRBJ2-7	-	-	TGTGCCAGCAGTTCCGAACTTGCACGGGAGCAGTACTTC	CASSSELAREQYF
TRBV9	TRBJ2-2	-	-	TGTGCCAGCAGCGCCGACAACACCGGGGAGCTGTTTTTT	CASSADNTGELFF
TRBV5-1	TRBJ2-7	-	TRBD2	TGCGCCAGCAGCTTGGGGTCGACTAGCGGGAGTCAAGAGCAGTACTTC	CASSLGSTSGSQEQYF
TRBV5-6	TRBJ1-4	-	-	TGTGCCAGCAGCTCGTCGGGATCAGGGTGGGCAACTAATGAAAAACTGTTTTTT	CASSSSGSGWATNEKLFF
TRBV9	TRBJ2-1	-	-	TGTGCCAGCAGCGTAGATCCAGGGCGGGTTGGTGAGCAGTTCTTC	CASSVDPGRVGEQFF
TRBV7-9	TRBJ1-1	-	-	TGTGCCAGCAGCTTAGGCGGGCCAGTTATGAACACTGAAGCTTTCTTT	CASSLGGPVMNTEAFF
TRBV5-1	TRBJ2-1	once	-	TGCGCCAGCCTCGGCGGTAGCTCCTACAATGAGCAGTTCTTC	CASLGGSSYNEQFF
TRBV5-1	TRBJ2-1	-	TRBD1	TGCGCCAGCAGCTTGAGGGACAGCTCCTACAATGAGCAGTTCTTC	CASSLRDSSYNEQFF
TRBV15	TRBJ1-1	-	-	TGTGCCACCAGCAGAGAAGCAGGGGAAGGGACTGAAGCTTTCTTT	CATSREAGEGTEAFF